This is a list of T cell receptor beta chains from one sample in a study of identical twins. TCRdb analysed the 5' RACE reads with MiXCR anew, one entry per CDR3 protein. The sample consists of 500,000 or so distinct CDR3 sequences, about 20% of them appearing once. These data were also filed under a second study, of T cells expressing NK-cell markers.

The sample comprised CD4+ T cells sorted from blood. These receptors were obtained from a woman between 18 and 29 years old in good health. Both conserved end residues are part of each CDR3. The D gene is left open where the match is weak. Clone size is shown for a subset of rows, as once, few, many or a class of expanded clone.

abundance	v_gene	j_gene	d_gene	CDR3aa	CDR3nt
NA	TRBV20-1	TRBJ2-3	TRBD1	CSAWGTGSTDTQYF	TGCAGTGCTTGGGGGACAGGGAGCACAGATACGCAGTATTTT
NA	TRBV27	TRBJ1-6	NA	CASSLRGGRSYNSPLHF	TGTGCCAGCAGTTTACGGGGGGGTAGGTCCTATAATTCACCCCTCCACTTT
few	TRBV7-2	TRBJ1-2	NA	CASVGETNYGYTF	TGTGCCAGCGTCGGCGAGACTAACTATGGCTACACCTTC
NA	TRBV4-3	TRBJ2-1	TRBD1	CASSHTLGRDSEQFF	TGCGCCAGCAGCCATACCCTAGGAAGGGACAGTGAGCAGTTCTTC
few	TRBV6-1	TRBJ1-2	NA	CASRGAVAGAYGYTF	TGTGCCAGCAGGGGAGCGGTAGCAGGGGCCTATGGCTACACCTTC
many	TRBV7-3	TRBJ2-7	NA	CASSSPATYEQYF	TGTGCCAGCAGCTCCCCGGCGACCTACGAGCAGTACTTC
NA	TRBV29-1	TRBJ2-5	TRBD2	CSVVLAGIQETQYF	TGCAGCGTTGTCCTAGCGGGGATCCAAGAGACCCAGTACTTC
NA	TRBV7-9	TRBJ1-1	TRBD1	CATRGAGKETEAFF	TGTGCCACCAGGGGGGCAGGGAAGGAAACTGAAGCTTTCTTT
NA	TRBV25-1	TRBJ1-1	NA	CASNRSGRRDTEAFF	TGTGCCAGCAATCGATCGGGCAGGAGGGACACTGAAGCTTTCTTT
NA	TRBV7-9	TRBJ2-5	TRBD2	CASSLGVAGVVQETQYF	TGTGCCAGCAGCTTAGGGGTAGCGGGAGTAGTCCAAGAGACCCAGTACTTC
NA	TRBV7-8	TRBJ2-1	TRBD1	CASSLDRALYNEQFF	TGTGCCAGCAGCCTAGACAGGGCCCTATACAATGAGCAGTTCTTC
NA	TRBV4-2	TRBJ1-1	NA	CASSQPNEGGTEAFF	TGTGCCAGCAGCCAACCTAACGAGGGCGGCACTGAAGCTTTCTTT
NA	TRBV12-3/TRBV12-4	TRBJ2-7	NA	CASSWDISYEQYF	TGTGCCAGCAGCTGGGACATCTCCTACGAGCAGTACTTC
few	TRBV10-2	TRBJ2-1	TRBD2	CASSESILAGGGNEQFF	TGCGCCAGCAGTGAGTCGATTCTAGCGGGAGGGGGAAATGAGCAGTTCTTC
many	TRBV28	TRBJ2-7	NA	CASSLVSGYEQYF	TGTGCCAGCAGTTTGGTAAGCGGTTACGAGCAGTACTTC
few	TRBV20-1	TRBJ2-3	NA	CSSQRGTITDTQYF	TGCAGTTCCCAAAGGGGGACTATCACAGATACGCAGTATTTT
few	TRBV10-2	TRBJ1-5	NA	CASSELAASQPQHF	TGCGCCAGCAGTGAGTTGGCGGCTAGTCAGCCCCAGCATTTT
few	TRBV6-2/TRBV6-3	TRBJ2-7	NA	CASSQPDRIAYEQYF	TGTGCCAGCAGTCAACCAGACAGGATAGCCTACGAGCAGTACTTC
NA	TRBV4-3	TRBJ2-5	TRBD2	CASSQGAGGLQETQYF	TGCGCCAGCAGCCAAGGGGCGGGAGGATTGCAAGAGACCCAGTACTTC
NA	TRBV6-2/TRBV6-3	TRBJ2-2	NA	CASTLRRTSHLNTGELFF	TGTGCCAGCACCCTCCGGCGGACATCCCACCTCAACACCGGGGAGCTGTTTTTT
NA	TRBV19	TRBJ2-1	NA	CASRREQLF	TGTGCCAGTCGGAGGGAGCAGCTCTTC
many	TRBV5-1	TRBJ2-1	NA	CASSATQGRGVYNEQFF	TGCGCCAGCAGCGCAACGCAGGGAAGGGGGGTTTACAATGAGCAGTTCTTC
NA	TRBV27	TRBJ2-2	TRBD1	CAGRIGTGGIGELFF	TGTGCCGGCCGCATCGGGACAGGGGGCATCGGGGAGCTGTTTTTT
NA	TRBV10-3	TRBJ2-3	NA	CATTGEADTQYF	TGTGCCACCACAGGGGAGGCAGATACGCAGTATTTT
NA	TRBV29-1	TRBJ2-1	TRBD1	CSVDNRRTGGLDEQFF	TGCAGCGTGGATAACCGTAGGACAGGGGGGTTGGATGAGCAGTTCTTC
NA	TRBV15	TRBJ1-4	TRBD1	CATSRDQGDPTF	TGTGCGACCAGCAGAGATCAGGGGGATCCGACCTTT
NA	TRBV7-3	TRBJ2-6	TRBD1	CASSFLPTGTGVPGANVLTF	TGTGCCAGCAGCTTCCTCCCTACCGGGACAGGGGTTCCTGGGGCCAACGTCCTGACTTTC
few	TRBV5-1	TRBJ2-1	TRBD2	CASSSGPTSGGKMFF	TGCGCCAGCAGCTCCGGGCCGACTAGCGGGGGGAAGATGTTCTTC
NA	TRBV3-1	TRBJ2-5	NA	CASSQDPGETQYF	TGTGCCAGCAGCCAAGATCCAGGAGAGACCCAGTACTTC
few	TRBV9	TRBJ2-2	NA	CASSVEAWTGELFF	TGTGCCAGCAGCGTGGAGGCCTGGACCGGGGAGCTGTTTTTT
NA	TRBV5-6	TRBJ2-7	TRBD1	CASSLGAGGSEQYF	TGTGCCAGCAGCTTGGGGGCAGGGGGAAGCGAGCAGTACTTC
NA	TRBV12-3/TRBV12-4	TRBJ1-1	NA	CASSVDAGTEAFF	TGTGCCAGCAGTGTCGACGCGGGGACTGAAGCTTTCTTT
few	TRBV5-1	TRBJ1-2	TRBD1	CASSYTGTVEGYTF	TGCGCCAGCAGCTACACCGGGACAGTGGAAGGCTACACCTTC
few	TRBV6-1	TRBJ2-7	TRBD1	CASSERNRGYEQYF	TGTGCCAGCAGTGAAAGGAACAGGGGCTACGAGCAGTACTTC
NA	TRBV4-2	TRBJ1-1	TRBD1	CASGPPGQSNTEAFF	TGTGCCAGCGGCCCACCGGGACAGTCGAACACTGAAGCTTTCTTT
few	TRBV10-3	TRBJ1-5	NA	CAISAGYNQPQHF	TGTGCCATCAGTGCAGGATACAATCAGCCCCAGCATTTT
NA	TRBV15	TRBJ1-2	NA	CATSRDLSQLDYGYTF	TGTGCCACCAGCAGAGACCTCAGTCAGTTGGACTATGGCTACACCTTC
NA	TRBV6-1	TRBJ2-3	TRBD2	CASKNSGRGNTQYF	TGTGCCAGCAAGAATAGCGGGAGAGGAAATACGCAGTATTTT
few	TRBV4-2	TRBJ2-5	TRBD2	CASSLSIAGDQETQYF	TGTGCCAGCAGCCTCTCGATAGCGGGAGACCAAGAGACCCAGTACTTC
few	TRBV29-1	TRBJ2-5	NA	CSVIQETQYF	TGCAGCGTAATACAAGAGACCCAGTACTTC
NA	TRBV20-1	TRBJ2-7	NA	CSARGWHLSSYEQYF	TGCAGTGCTAGGGGGTGGCACCTCAGCTCCTACGAGCAGTACTTC
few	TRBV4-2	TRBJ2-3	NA	CASSQEAYDTQYF	TGTGCCAGCAGCCAAGAAGCGTACGATACGCAGTATTTT
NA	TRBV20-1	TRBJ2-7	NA	CSARDGNYEQYF	TGCAGTGCGCGGGACGGTAACTACGAGCAGTACTTC
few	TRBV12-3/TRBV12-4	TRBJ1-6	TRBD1	CASSSDRGIALHF	TGTGCCAGCAGTTCGGACAGGGGAATCGCCCTCCACTTT
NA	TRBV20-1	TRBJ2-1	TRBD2	CSARPPGLRGEQFF	TGCAGTGCTAGACCTCCGGGACTAAGGGGTGAGCAGTTCTTC
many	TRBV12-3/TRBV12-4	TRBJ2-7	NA	CASRQLREQYF	TGTGCCAGCAGGCAACTAAGGGAGCAGTACTTC
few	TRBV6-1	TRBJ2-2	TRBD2	CASSEGPGLGWTGELFF	TGTGCCAGCAGTGAAGGGCCGGGACTAGGGTGGACCGGGGAGCTGTTTTTT
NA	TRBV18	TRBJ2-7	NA	CASSPGGGAAYEQYF	TGTGCCAGCTCACCCGGAGGGGGGGCCGCCTACGAGCAGTACTTC
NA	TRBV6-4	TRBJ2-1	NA	CASSQGEGVDEQFF	TGTGCCAGCTCCCAGGGTGAGGGAGTGGATGAGCAGTTCTTC
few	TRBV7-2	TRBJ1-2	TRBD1	CASTAGTGPFYGYTF	TGTGCCAGCACCGCCGGGACAGGGCCTTTCTATGGCTACACCTTC
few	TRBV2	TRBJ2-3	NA	CASNRVGGSGDTQYF	TGTGCCAGCAATCGGGTCGGCGGGTCAGGAGATACGCAGTATTTT
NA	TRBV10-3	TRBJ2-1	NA	CAISGEEAGEQFF	TGTGCCATCAGTGGGGAAGAAGCGGGTGAGCAGTTCTTC